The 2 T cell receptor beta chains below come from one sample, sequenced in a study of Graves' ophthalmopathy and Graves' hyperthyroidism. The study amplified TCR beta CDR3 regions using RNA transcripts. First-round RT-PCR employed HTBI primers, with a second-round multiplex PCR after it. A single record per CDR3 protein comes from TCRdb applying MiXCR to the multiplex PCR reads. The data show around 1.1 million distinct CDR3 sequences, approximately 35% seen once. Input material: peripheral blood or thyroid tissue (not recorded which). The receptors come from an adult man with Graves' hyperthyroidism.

CDR3 loop: CSVGKTGEGEQFF. The CDR3 nucleotides are TGCAGCGTTGGAAAAACAGGGGAAGGGGAGCAGTTCTTC. This chain joins TRBV29-1 and TRBJ2-1; 7 bases line up with TRBD1. This CDR3 region has 13 residues. The ends lost 4 bases at V and 10 bases at J; junction bases unmatched: 10. CDR1 is SQVTM and CDR2 is ANQGSEA in the germline V gene.

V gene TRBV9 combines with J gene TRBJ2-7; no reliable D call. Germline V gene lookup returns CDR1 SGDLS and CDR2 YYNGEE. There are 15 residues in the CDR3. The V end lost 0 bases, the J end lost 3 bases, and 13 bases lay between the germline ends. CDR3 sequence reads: CASSVVPTSIYEQYF. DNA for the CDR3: TGTGCCAGCAGCGTAGTTCCTACATCAATCTACGAGCAGTACTTC.